Shown below are 14 T cell receptor beta chains from a single sample sequenced in a study of shared clonotypes between healthy human individuals. Only in-frame clones appear in the TCRdb table, and some are missing; sequencing was by immunoSEQ multiplex PCR. The repertoire holds 2,100,000 or so clones, with 90% to 96% as singletons. Sequencing used naive CD4+ T cells sorted from blood. Subset given: CD45RA+ positively selected. The receptors originated from a man younger than 30 in good health.

The chain couples TRBV2 to TRBJ1-1, with D possibly TRBD1 on 6 matching bases. Between the trimmed V and J ends, which lost 1 base and 10 bases, there was a span of 19 bases. This CDR3 is 15 amino acids long. Germline CDR1 is SNHLY and CDR2 is FYNNEI. CDR3: CASSEGESAGEGAFF. Written as DNA, the CDR3 is TGTGCCAGCAGTGAAGGCGAATCGGCAGGGGAAGGAGCTTTCTTT.

CDR3 bases: TGCGCCAGCAGCGAACGGGCAGGGTCCGGGGCCAACGTCCTGACTTTC. It specifies CASSERAGSGANVLTF. The V and J genes are TRBV5-1 and TRBJ2-6; D possibly corresponds to TRBD1 (5 bases). Per germline, CDR1 SGHRS and CDR2 YFSETQ. Trimming took 4 bases from V and 4 from J, leaving 15 bases between them. CDR3 length: 16 residues.

CDR3 loop: CASSSTGSPETQYF. Here the CDR3 DNA reads TGTGCCAGCAGCTCGACAGGGTCACCGGAGACCCAGTACTTC. The chain carries TRBV5-4 and TRBJ2-5; 7 bases match TRBD1. The CDR3 spans 14 residues. CDR1 is SGHNT, CDR2 YYREEE, per germline (reference sequence). With V trimmed by 3 bases and J by 5 bases, 7 bases remained unmatched.

The chain joins TRBV10-3 to TRBJ2-1, with 15 bases that match TRBD2. Germline CDR1 reads ENHRY; CDR2 reads SYGVKD. The length of the CDR3 is 15 residues. J lost 6 bases, V lost 10 bases, and 7 bases had no gene match. The CDR3 DNA follows: TGTGCCACTACGGGACTAGCGGGAGGCCTCAATGAGCAGTTCTTC. Translating gives CATTGLAGGLNEQFF.

J is TRBJ2-3 and V is TRBV7-9; D is perhaps TRBD2 (5 bases). V gave up 3 bases and J gave up 5 bases, with 12 bases separating them. Looked up from germline, CDR1 is SEHNR and CDR2 is FQNEAQ (reference sequence). The CDR3 consists of 14 residues. In DNA, the CDR3 is TGTGCCAGCAGCTTTTTCCCAGAGGGAGATACGCAGTATTTT. This codes for CASSFFPEGDTQYF.

The rearrangement uses TRBV7-2 and TRBJ1-5; D is uncertain. The CDR3 has 13 residues. Trimming left V 5 bases short and J 6 bases short, with 11 bases between. The V gene's germline CDR1 is SGHTA and CDR2 FQGNSA. DNA of the CDR3: TGTGCCAGCAGCCCCAACGCGCCTCAGCCCCAGCATTTT. Translation: CASSPNAPQPQHF.

In this sample, this clone turned up once. The identical CDR3 is also encoded by other nucleotide sequences in the sample. The chain has TRBV18 and TRBJ2-7; D remains ambiguous. Germline V gives CDR1 KGHSH, CDR2 LQKENI. The CDR3 has 12 residues. Trimming took 6 bases from V and 0 from J, leaving 6 bases between them. The CDR3 region is CASSPSSYEQYF. CDR3 DNA: TGTGCCAGCTCGCCGAGCTCCTACGAGCAGTACTTC.

The count of this clone is one. J is TRBJ2-3 and V is TRBV19; 7 positions match TRBD2. With 3 bases clipped from V and 5 bases from J, the junction kept 8 bases outside the gene matches. The CDR3 runs to 15 residues. The germline gives CDR1 LNHDA, CDR2 SQIVND (reference sequence). The CDR3 coding sequence is TGTGCCAGTAGTATGGGGGGGAGGGCAGGAGATACGCAGTATTTT. The encoded protein is CASSMGGRAGDTQYF.

The gene calls are TRBV9 and TRBJ2-3; the D gene is possibly TRBD1 (5 bases). CDR3 length: 17 residues. The germline V gene has CDR1 SGDLS and CDR2 YYNGEE. V lost 3 bases to trimming and J lost 7 bases, with 24 bases between them. The chain's CDR3 is CASSAPRKGNRLYTQYF. The CDR3 region has the DNA TGTGCCAGCAGCGCGCCTCGGAAGGGGAACAGGTTATATACGCAGTATTTT.

To note about this clone: The same CDR3 arises from other DNA sequences in this sample as well. V gene TRBV7-2 combines with J gene TRBJ2-3; D not certain. The V gene's germline CDR1 is SGHTA and CDR2 FQGNSA. V dropped 1 base and J dropped 0 bases, with 5 bases sitting between them. The CDR3 sequence is 14 residues long. CDR3: CASSLGWSTDTQYF. DNA of the CDR3: TGTGCCAGCAGCTTAGGCTGGAGCACAGATACGCAGTATTTT.

This chain joins TRBV5-1 and TRBJ2-3; TRBD1 matches 7 bases. The length of the CDR3 is 16 residues. The V gene end was trimmed by 4 bases and the J gene end by 0 bases; junction bases not matched to a gene: 8. Germline V gene data show CDR1 as SGHRS and CDR2 as YFSETQ. The CDR3 sequence: CASSKETGKSTDTQYF. In DNA, the CDR3 is TGCGCCAGCAGCAAAGAGACAGGGAAGAGCACAGATACGCAGTATTTT.

This clone appeared once. The rearrangement uses TRBV5-1 and TRBJ1-4, with D uncertain. The CDR3 is made up of 17 amino acids. Per the germline V gene, CDR1 is SGHRS and CDR2 is YFSETQ. The V end was cut by 4 bases, the J end by 0 bases, with 16 bases between. This CDR3 is CASSRDGRSATNEKLFF. The CDR3, as DNA: TGCGCCAGCAGCCGCGATGGGCGGAGTGCAACTAATGAAAAACTGTTTTTT.

Remarks on this clone: This sample includes further DNA sequences coding for the same CDR3. The rearrangement joins TRBV6-5 to TRBJ1-2, with TRBD1 matching 7 bases. Per the germline V gene, CDR1 is MNHEY and CDR2 is SVGAGI. The CDR3 loop spans 14 amino acids. After removal of 2 bases from V and 2 bases from J, the junction contained 2 bases not matched to a gene. CDR3 nucleotide sequence: TGTGCCAGCAGTTACCGAGGGGGCAACTATGGCTACACCTTC. Its protein product is CASSYRGGNYGYTF.

The chain is built from TRBV6-5 and TRBJ1-2, with 7 bases that match TRBD1. The V segment lost 0 bases and the J segment 8 bases; nucleotides outside the gene matches: 9. Germline CDR1 is MNHEY and CDR2 is SVGAGI. The CDR3 runs to 15 residues. This CDR3 is CASSYSTPDRQGYTF. Here the CDR3 DNA reads TGTGCCAGCAGTTACTCGACACCGGACAGGCAGGGCTACACCTTC.